The 7 T cell receptor beta chains below were found in one sample sequenced in a study of OX40 agonist ivuxolimab in advanced cancers. Some clones are missing from TCRdb's copy, which holds only in-frame ones; the method was immunoSEQ multiplex PCR. The table records about 62,000 clones, roughly nine tenths of them present only once. The sample consisted of CD4+ or CD8+ T cells sorted from blood, taken in a trial of the OX40 agonist ivuxolimab. These receptors all stem from an adult with an advanced solid tumor such as melanoma, head and neck, liver or kidney cancer.

The chain recombines TRBV4-1 with TRBJ2-5; 10 bases line up with TRBD2. CDR3 size: 16 residues. The V gene end was trimmed by 4 bases and the J gene end by 1 base; junction bases not matched to a gene: 6. Germline CDR1 reads MGHRA; CDR2 reads YSYEKL. The CDR3 loop reads CASSPFSGGPQETQYF. CDR3 nucleotide sequence: TGCGCCAGCAGCCCCTTTAGCGGGGGGCCCCAAGAGACCCAGTACTTC.

The chain joins TRBV5-1 to TRBJ1-1; D uncertain. The germline V gene encodes CDR1 SGHRS and CDR2 YFSETQ. With 7 bases removed from V and 0 bases from J, the gap between germline ends came to 10 bases. This CDR3 is 13 amino acids long. This chain's CDR3 is CASLRGLNTEAFF. As DNA, the CDR3 is TGCGCCAGCCTGAGAGGATTGAACACTGAAGCTTTCTTT.

This rearrangement joins TRBV18 to TRBJ2-2; the D call may be TRBD1 or TRBD2 (5 bases each). The CDR3 is 16 residues long. CDR1 KGHSH and CDR2 LQKENI come from the germline V gene. V was clipped by 3 bases and J by 5 bases, with 16 bases between them. CDR3 sequence: CASSPSGTWGTGELFF. In nucleotides, the CDR3 is TGTGCCAGCTCACCGTCCGGAACCTGGGGGACCGGGGAGCTGTTTTTT.

The chain employs TRBV15 and TRBJ1-2; D might be TRBD1 (5 bases). Trimming shortened V by 2 bases and J by 4 bases, and 8 bases separated the two germline ends. Germline CDR1 is LNHNV and CDR2 is YYDKDF (reference sequence). This CDR3 spans 13 amino acids. Written as DNA, the CDR3 is TGTGCCACCAGCAGACAGGGAAGCTATGGCTACACCTTC. Translating gives CATSRQGSYGYTF. The full variable domain, in which reference TRBV15 and TRBJ1-2 provide the parts outside the CDR3, is DAMVIQNPRYQVTQFGKPVTLSCSQTLNHNVMYWYQQKSSQAPKLLFHYYDKDFNNEADTPDNFQSRRPNTSFCFLDIRSPGLGDTAMYLCATSRQGSYGYTFGSGTRLTVV.

The genes are TRBV2 and TRBJ2-2; D is uncertain. V lost 6 bases, J lost 5 bases, and 13 bases lay in between. The CDR3 runs 14 residues. The germline V gene has CDR1 SNHLY and CDR2 FYNNEI. The CDR3 nucleotides are TGTGCCAGCAGCCGTACAGCGCAAACCGGGGAGCTGTTTTTT. Translation: CASSRTAQTGELFF.

This chain links TRBV4-1 with TRBJ1-2, with D maybe TRBD1 (6 bases). V was trimmed by 3 bases and J by 4 bases, leaving 15 bases between them. Germline V gene sequence: CDR1 MGHRA, CDR2 YSYEKL. CDR3 size: 15 residues. The CDR3 reads CASSQLGGQSYGYTF. CDR3 DNA sequence: TGCGCCAGCAGCCAGTTGGGGGGCCAGAGCTATGGCTACACCTTC.

A remark on this clone: The germline gene is not matched at one end of the junction; a read error may be the cause. The rearrangement uses TRBV7-7 and TRBJ2-1, with 7 bases identical to TRBD2. The V gene's germline CDR1 is SSHAT and CDR2 FNYEAQ (reference sequence). The CDR3 contains 15 residues. CDR3 protein: CASSLVGGSSDEQFF. CDR3 DNA sequence: TGTGCTAGCAGCTTAGTTGGCGGGAGCTCCGATGAGCAGTTCTTC.